The 25 T cell receptor beta chains below all came from one sample that was sequenced in a study of T cell responses to AZD1222 COVID-19 vaccine. Profiling relied on immunoSEQ multiplex PCR, and the TCRdb table lists in-frame clones only, not all of them. The sample has 160,000 or so clones; about 90% are singletons. Sequencing used peripheral blood, obtained 28 days after the second dose of the MenACWY control vaccine. The receptors derive from an adult who received the MenACWY meningococcal vaccine as a control.

The V gene is TRBV30, the J gene TRBJ1-1, with 7 bases lining up with TRBD1. Germline V gives CDR1 GTSNPN, CDR2 SVGIG (reference sequence). The J segment lost 5 bases and the V segment lost 4 bases, leaving 4 bases of the junction unmatched. The CDR3 contains 12 residues. The CDR3 bases are TGTGCCTGGACCCCAGGGGGAACTGAAGCTTTCTTT. Protein product: CAWTPGGTEAFF. The full variable domain, rest sourced from reference TRBV30 and TRBJ1-1, is SQTIHQWPATLVQPVGSPLSLECTVEGTSNPNLYWYRQAAGRGLQLLFYSVGIGQISSEVPQNLSASRPQDRQFILSSKKLLLSDSGFYLCAWTPGGTEAFFGQGTRLTVV.

V and J are TRBV14 and TRBJ2-1; D call uncertain. The CDR3 spans 14 residues. Germline V lookup: CDR1 SGHDN, CDR2 FVKESK. The ends were cut back, 2 bases at V and 4 bases at J, with 9 bases in the middle. Here the CDR3 reads CASSQMSDYNEQFF. CDR3 nucleotide sequence: TGTGCCAGCAGCCAAATGTCAGATTACAATGAGCAGTTCTTC.

The chain employs TRBV25-1 and TRBJ1-2, with a weak D call TRBD1 (5 bases). The V and J ends lost 4 bases and 7 bases respectively, with 16 bases between them. The CDR3 runs to 14 residues. Per the germline V gene, CDR1 is MGHDK and CDR2 is SYGVNS. The chain's CDR3 is CASSGPGWTAGYTF. CDR3 DNA sequence: TGTGCCAGCAGTGGCCCAGGGTGGACGGCTGGCTACACCTTC.

This clone was recorded once. The rearrangement links TRBV28 to TRBJ2-1, with a possible D match to TRBD2 (5 bases). The germline V gene has CDR1 MDHEN and CDR2 SYDVKM. This CDR3 is 13 amino acids long. V was pared by 5 bases and J by 8 bases, with 13 bases between. In nucleotides, the CDR3 is TGTGCCAGCAGTCCACCCCGGACTGATGAGCAGTTCTTC. Protein: CASSPPRTDEQFF.

This chain joins TRBV18 and TRBJ2-7; no clear D gene. This CDR3 spans 13 amino acids. Germline V gene sequence: CDR1 KGHSH, CDR2 LQKENI. Trimming cost V 4 bases and J 6 bases, with 13 bases left between them. CDR3 in amino acids: CASSRVIVGEQYF. Here the CDR3 DNA reads TGTGCCAGCTCACGAGTCATAGTGGGCGAGCAGTACTTC.

The CDR3 sequence: CASSQTGGQPQHF. The CDR3 coding sequence is TGTGCCAGCAGCCAGACAGGGGGTCAGCCCCAGCATTTT. This chain uses TRBV28 with TRBJ1-5; 9 bases line up with TRBD1. The CDR3 sequence is 13 residues long. V shed 6 bases, J shed 6 bases, and the junction held 3 bases outside the gene matches. Germline-derived CDR1 and CDR2 are MDHEN and SYDVKM.

This chain links TRBV11-2 with TRBJ2-7; D is unclear. V was cut by 2 bases and J by 4 bases, with 12 bases left in between. Germline V gene lookup returns CDR1 SGHAT and CDR2 FQNNGV. The CDR3 contains 14 residues. CDR3 sequence (DNA): TGTGCCAGCAGCTTATATCCGACCCGGTACGAGCAGTACTTC. Its protein is CASSLYPTRYEQYF. The full variable domain, in which reference TRBV11-2 and TRBJ2-7 provide the parts outside the CDR3, is EAGVAQSPRYKIIEKRQSVAFWCNPISGHATLYWYQQILGQGPKLLIQFQNNGVVDDSQLPKDRFSAERLKGVDSTLKIQPAKLEDSAVYLCASSLYPTRYEQYFGPGTRLTVT.

V is TRBV6-2 or TRBV6-3 and J is TRBJ2-7; D is unresolved. The CDR3 consists of 12 residues. CDR1 is MNHEY and CDR2 is SVGEGT in the germline V gene. V was trimmed by 6 bases and J by 3 bases, leaving 9 bases between them. The CDR3 coding sequence is TGTGCCAGCAGCTGGGTAGGCTACGAGCAGTACTTC. This codes for CASSWVGYEQYF.

V is TRBV27 and J is TRBJ2-1; TRBD2 matches 7 bases. Unmatched junction bases numbered 14, after V lost 4 bases and J lost 11 bases. The CDR3 is 15 residues long. The germline V gene has CDR1 MNHEY and CDR2 SMNVEV (reference sequence). CDR3 nucleotide sequence: TGTGCCAGCAGTTCCCCCGATCTTAAGGGAGGGAAGCAGTTCTTC. It codes for CASSSPDLKGGKQFF.

The chain recombines TRBV19 with TRBJ1-5; no firm D call. The ends were cut back, 0 bases at V and 6 bases at J, with 9 bases in the middle. The CDR3 totals 14 residues. The V gene's germline CDR1 is LNHDA and CDR2 SQIVND (reference sequence). The CDR3 bases are TGTGCCAGTAGTATAGAATTCCTCGGTCAGCCCCAGCATTTT. It translates to CASSIEFLGQPQHF.

The rearrangement joins TRBV29-1 to TRBJ1-1; possibly TRBD1 for D (5 bases). Germline lookup yields CDR1 SQVTM and CDR2 ANQGSEA. With 3 bases removed from V and 0 bases from J, the gap between germline ends came to 8 bases. CDR3 length equals 13 residues. In DNA, the CDR3 is TGCAGCGTTGAGAGACAGATGAACACTGAAGCTTTCTTT. As protein: CSVERQMNTEAFF.

The rearrangement uses TRBV18 and TRBJ1-5; D is uncertain. Germline V gives CDR1 KGHSH, CDR2 LQKENI. CDR3 length: 13 residues. With 4 bases removed from V and 0 bases from J, the gap between germline ends came to 4 bases. The CDR3 spells CASSQSSNQPQHF. Here the CDR3 DNA reads TGTGCCAGCTCACAGAGTAGCAATCAGCCCCAGCATTTT.

The chain is built from TRBV7-2 and TRBJ1-2; D gene unclear. Trimming removed 5 bases from V and 6 bases from J, with 19 bases in between. CDR1 and CDR2 (germline): SGHTA, FQGNSA. The CDR3 contains 15 residues. CDR3 protein: CASSPTPPGPDGYTF. The CDR3 DNA sequence: TGTGCCAGCAGCCCGACCCCCCCCGGGCCCGATGGCTACACCTTC.

The genes are TRBV7-9 and TRBJ1-1, with D perhaps matching TRBD1 (5 bases). This CDR3 region has 12 residues. CDR1 is SEHNR, CDR2 FQNEAQ, per germline (reference sequence). Trimming took off 7 bases at V and 4 bases at J, with 10 bases between the two ends. CDR3 residues: CASTSGGTEAFF. For the CDR3, the DNA is TGTGCCAGCACCTCGGGGGGCACTGAAGCTTTCTTT.

The chain recombines TRBV3-1 (or the pseudogene TRBV3-2) with TRBJ1-5, with D unresolved. Germline-derived CDR1 and CDR2 are LGHDT and YNNKEL (reference sequence). The CDR3 extends over 13 amino acids. V was shortened by 7 bases and J by 9 bases, with 16 bases between the two germline ends. CDR3 DNA: TGTGCCAGCACCCCGACACCCTCCGGGCCCCAGCATTTT. Translation gives CASTPTPSGPQHF.

The chain employs TRBV27 and TRBJ2-7, with TRBD2 as a possible D gene (5 bases). V lost 6 bases and J lost 5, with 20 bases in between. The germline CDR1 and CDR2 sequences are MNHEY and SMNVEV (reference sequence). The CDR3 has 15 amino acids. The CDR3 bases are TGTGCCAGCAGCCCGAGGGCTAGCAAGTTCCACGAGCAGTACTTC. Translation gives CASSPRASKFHEQYF.

This clone was seen just once. The chain is built from TRBV29-1 and TRBJ1-5; D may be TRBD1 (6 bases). CDR3 length: 14 amino acids. The V and J ends lost 4 bases and 1 base respectively, with 11 bases between them. CDR1 is SQVTM and CDR2 is ANQGSEA in the germline V gene. This CDR3 is CSVVSGASNQPQHF. The CDR3 region has the DNA TGCAGCGTTGTGTCAGGGGCCAGCAATCAGCCCCAGCATTTT. The whole variable domain, remainder taken from reference TRBV29-1 and TRBJ1-5, is SAVISQKPSRDICQRGTSLTIQCQVDSQVTMMFWYRQQPGQSLTLIATANQGSEATYESGFVIDKFPISRPNLTFSTLTVSNMSPEDSSIYLCSVVSGASNQPQHFGDGTRLSIL.

The V call is TRBV20-1, the J call TRBJ2-7, with a weak D call TRBD2 (6 bases). V dropped 6 bases and J dropped 5 bases, with 11 bases sitting between them. CDR1 and CDR2 (germline): DFQATT, SNEGSKA (reference sequence). The CDR3 has 11 amino acids. The CDR3 here is CSAGGLNEQYF. The CDR3 DNA is TGCAGTGCCGGAGGGCTGAACGAGCAGTACTTC.

J is TRBJ2-1 and V is TRBV9; 8 bases match TRBD1. The CDR3 consists of 15 residues. The V gene's germline CDR1 is SGDLS and CDR2 YYNGEE. Losses at the gene ends were 1 base for V and 5 bases for J; bases not matched to a gene: 5. CDR3 nucleotide sequence: TGTGCCAGCAGCGTAACAGGGGGAGATCACAATGAGCAGTTCTTC. The encoded protein is CASSVTGGDHNEQFF.

The chain combines TRBV24-1 with TRBJ2-3; 13 positions match TRBD2. The CDR3 loop spans 19 amino acids. Germline assignment: CDR1 KGHDR and CDR2 SFDVKD. The V gene end was trimmed by 3 bases and the J gene end by 0 bases; junction bases not matched to a gene: 8. This CDR3 is CATSDLGTSGTPSTDTQYF. CDR3 in DNA: TGTGCCACCAGTGATCTGGGGACTAGCGGGACACCTAGCACAGATACGCAGTATTTT.

This chain joins TRBV18 and TRBJ2-1; 11 bases align to TRBD2. The CDR3 sequence is 17 residues long. J lost 2 bases, V lost 4 bases, and 7 bases had no gene match. CDR1 KGHSH and CDR2 LQKENI come from the germline V gene. The CDR3 loop is CASSQVSGRATYNEQFF. CDR3 nucleotide sequence: TGTGCCAGCTCACAAGTTAGCGGGAGGGCAACCTACAATGAGCAGTTCTTC.

The chain links TRBV7-8 to TRBJ2-3, with D tentatively TRBD2 (6 bases). The CDR3 is 14 residues long. The germline V gene encodes CDR1 SGHVS and CDR2 FQNEAQ. Trimming removed 4 bases from V and 0 bases from J, with 8 bases in between. The CDR3 reads CASSWGTSTDTQYF. Written as DNA, the CDR3 is TGTGCCAGCAGCTGGGGGACTAGCACAGATACGCAGTATTTT. Full variable domain (rest looked up from reference TRBV7-8 and TRBJ2-3): GAGVSQSPRYKVAKRGQDVALRCDPISGHVSLFWYQQALGQGPEFLTYFQNEAQLDKSGLPSDRFFAERPEGSVSTLKIQRTQQEDSAVYLCASSWGTSTDTQYFGPGTRLTVL.

This chain connects TRBV3-1 (or the pseudogene TRBV3-2) to TRBJ2-7, with a weak D call TRBD2 (6 bases). CDR1 and CDR2 (germline): LGHDT, YNNKEL (reference sequence). The CDR3 runs 17 residues. The V end was cut by 4 bases, the J end by 0 bases, with 19 bases between. In nucleotides, the CDR3 is TGTGCCAGCAGCCGTGCCGGGGGAGCGGGCAGCTCCTACGAGCAGTACTTC. It specifies CASSRAGGAGSSYEQYF.

V and J are TRBV4-3 and TRBJ1-6; D may be TRBD1 (6 bases). The germline V gene has CDR1 LGHNA and CDR2 YSLEER. This CDR3 has 14 residues. Trimming stripped 8 bases from V and 14 bases from J, with 22 bases between. CDR3: CASGQPGTYSALHF. The CDR3 coding sequence is TGCGCCAGCGGACAGCCGGGGACCTATTCGGCCCTCCACTTT.

The chain couples TRBV5-1 to TRBJ1-3, with D unresolved. Germline assignment: CDR1 SGHRS and CDR2 YFSETQ. V was pared by 0 bases and J by 0 bases, with 10 bases between. The CDR3 totals 16 residues. The CDR3 nucleotides read TGCGCCAGCAGCTTGGAGACTGACCTCTCTGGAAACACCATATATTTT. As protein: CASSLETDLSGNTIYF.